This T cell receptor beta chain is from a study of technical replicates of blood from a few donors. This clone was seen only once. CDR1 and CDR2 from the germline V gene are SGHDN and FVKESK. J lost 8 bases, V lost 4 bases, and 6 bases had no gene match. The CDR3 loop spans 13 amino acids. The method was immunoSEQ multiplex PCR; TCRdb's version includes in-frame clones alone and lacks a portion of them. The table shows about 69,000 clones, with approximately 88% occurring only once. What was sequenced was PBMCs. The receptor was derived from a human donor in good health. Some clones in this sample may be carry-over from other donors' samples. The rearrangement uses TRBV14 and TRBJ1-1, with 8 bases aligning to TRBD1. In nucleotides, the CDR3 is TGTGCCAGCAGCCTTAACAGGGGGAGGGAAGCTTTCTTT. This translates into CASSLNRGREAFF.